What follows are 23 T cell receptor beta chains derived from one specimen sequenced in a study of T-cell reconstitution after alpha-beta-depleted transplantation in children. Researchers prepared the TCRbeta library using unique molecular identifiers, the study reports. Via MiXCR, TCRdb re-called the PCR reads, giving one row per CDR3 protein. Of a few hundred thousand distinct CDR3 sequences in the sample, roughly 7.1% were seen once. Sample: PBMCs, taken before TCRalphabeta/CD19-depleted stem cell transplant. These receptors all come from a boy younger than 10 with acute lymphoblastic leukemia, due to receive a stem cell transplant.

J is TRBJ1-3 and V is TRBV7-9; the D gene is possibly TRBD1 (6 bases). Germline V gene sequence: CDR1 SEHNR, CDR2 FQNEAQ (reference sequence). The CDR3 loop spans 13 amino acids. V lost 9 bases to trimming and J lost 0 bases, with 9 bases between them. CDR3 DNA: TGTGCCAGGGGGGGGCACTCTGGAAACACCATATATTTT. Encoded protein: CARGGHSGNTIYF.

This clonotype was found many times. The chain uses TRBV28 and TRBJ1-1; no clear D. The CDR3 runs to 15 residues. V gave up 2 bases and J gave up 0 bases, with 10 bases separating them. Germline V gives CDR1 MDHEN, CDR2 SYDVKM. Written as DNA, the CDR3 is TGTGCCAGCAGTTTACCCGGTAACCTGAACACTGAAGCTTTCTTT. Its protein product is CASSLPGNLNTEAFF.

This clonotype was recorded at least ten times. The chain combines TRBV5-1 with TRBJ2-7; 14 bases match TRBD2. The CDR3 loop spans 17 amino acids. CDR1 and CDR2 from the germline V gene are SGHRS and YFSETQ. The trim removed 0 bases at V and 7 bases at J, leaving 9 bases unmatched. This CDR3 reads CASSLEGGGLAGGEQYF. CDR3 DNA: TGCGCCAGCAGCTTGGAAGGGGGAGGACTAGCGGGAGGTGAGCAGTACTTC. Full variable domain (outside the CDR3, taken from reference TRBV5-1 and TRBJ2-7): KAGVTQTPRYLIKTRGQQVTLSCSPISGHRSVSWYQQTPGQGLQFLFEYFSETQRNKGNFPGRFSGRQFSNSRSEMNVSTLELGDSALYLCASSLEGGGLAGGEQYFGPGTRLTVT.

As concerns this clonotype: A much larger clone lies one base from this, so it may be a read error. The chain combines TRBV5-1 with TRBJ2-7; possible D gene TRBD1, 6 bases. The ends were cut back, 4 bases at V and 3 bases at J, with 11 bases in the middle. Germline CDR1 reads SGHRS; CDR2 reads YFSETQ. The CDR3 is 13 amino acids. The CDR3 spells CASSMGTYYEQYF. Written as DNA, the CDR3 is TGCGCCAGCAGCATGGGGACATACTACGAGCAGTACTTC.

This clonotype was recorded a few times. V usage is TRBV5-1 and J usage is TRBJ2-2; D assignment may be TRBD1 or TRBD2 (7 bases each). Germline CDR1 is SGHRS and CDR2 is YFSETQ. The V end was cut by 3 bases, the J end by 4 bases, with 13 bases between. This CDR3 region has 15 residues. The CDR3 coding sequence is TGCGCCAGCAGCTCCCAGGGGGGGAGCACCGGGGAGCTGTTTTTT. It codes for CASSSQGGSTGELFF.

At least ten counts were recorded for this clonotype. The chain joins TRBV7-2 to TRBJ2-3, with no clear D. V was pared by 5 bases and J by 0 bases, with 12 bases between. The CDR3 is 15 amino acids. Germline values: CDR1 SGHTA, CDR2 FQGNSA. CDR3 coding DNA: TGTGCCAGCAGCCGAGTTCACCTTAGCACAGATACGCAGTATTTT. Its protein product is CASSRVHLSTDTQYF.

This clonotype was counted at least ten times. The chain couples TRBV9 to TRBJ2-7; D is ambiguous. The CDR3 loop spans 14 amino acids. Germline V lookup: CDR1 SGDLS, CDR2 YYNGEE. The V end lost 2 bases, the J end lost 1 base, and 10 bases lay between the germline ends. CDR3 in DNA: TGTGCCAGCAGCGTGGAACCGGCTTCCTACGAGCAGTACTTC. This translates into CASSVEPASYEQYF.

Remarks on this clonotype: This sequence may be a read error, since a much larger clone differs from it by one base. V gene TRBV6-2 or TRBV6-3 combines with J gene TRBJ2-3, with D possibly being TRBD1 or TRBD2 (5 bases each). Germline V gives CDR1 MNHEY, CDR2 SVGEGT. CDR3 length: 14 residues. With 7 bases removed from V and 4 bases from J, the gap between germline ends came to 15 bases. For the CDR3, the DNA is TGTGCCAGCACCCCAGTGGGGGAGTCAGATACGCAGTATTTT. Translated, it gives CASTPVGESDTQYF.

This clonotype was counted many times. The J gene is TRBJ2-7, the V gene TRBV7-8; TRBD1 matches at 8 bases. With V trimmed by 1 base and J by 2 bases, 1 base remained unmatched. CDR1 and CDR2 from the germline V gene are SGHVS and FQNEAQ. The CDR3 totals 14 residues. The CDR3 DNA follows: TGTGCCAGCAGCTTAGGGACAGGGCCCTACGAGCAGTACTTC. Translating gives CASSLGTGPYEQYF.

The chain joins TRBV28 to TRBJ2-1; TRBD2 agrees at 10 bases. The junction had 10 bases not matched to a gene; V was cut back by 6 bases and J by 8 bases. This CDR3 is built from 15 residues. Per germline, CDR1 MDHEN and CDR2 SYDVKM. The CDR3 here is CASRGVSGGWDEQFF. As DNA, the CDR3 is TGTGCCAGCAGGGGGGTTAGCGGGGGGTGGGATGAGCAGTTCTTC. The complete variable domain, with remaining parts taken from reference TRBV28 and TRBJ2-1, reads DVKVTQSSRYLVKRTGEKVFLECVQDMDHENMFWYRQDPGLGLRLIYFSYDVKMKEKGDIPEGYSVSREKKERFSLILESASTNQTSMYLCASRGVSGGWDEQFFGPGTRLTVL.

The chain uses TRBV6-1 and TRBJ1-6; D remains ambiguous. V was pared by 8 bases and J by 3 bases, with 8 bases between. The CDR3 is made up of 13 amino acids. Germline CDR1 is MNHNS and CDR2 is SASEGT. This CDR3 is CASFQSYNSPLHF. CDR3 sequence (DNA): TGTGCCAGCTTTCAGAGCTATAATTCACCCCTCCACTTT.

This clonotype appeared many times. The chain carries TRBV7-2 and TRBJ2-7, with D possibly being TRBD2 (5 bases). Germline lookup yields CDR1 SGHTA and CDR2 FQGNSA. The CDR3 covers 13 residues. V lost 7 bases to trimming and J lost 3 bases, with 13 bases between them. The CDR3 nucleotides are TGTGCCAGCACCCAGAGGGCAAACTACGAGCAGTACTTC. This codes for CASTQRANYEQYF.

This clonotype was observed many times. The V and J genes are TRBV10-3 and TRBJ2-5; 8 bases fit TRBD1. The junction had 6 bases not matched to a gene; V was cut back by 1 base and J by 5 bases. The CDR3 runs to 15 residues. From germline, CDR1 is ENHRY and CDR2 SYGVKD. CDR3 amino acids: CAISEWGQVGETQYF. The CDR3 nucleotides read TGTGCCATCAGTGAGTGGGGACAGGTTGGGGAGACCCAGTACTTC.

This clonotype has ten or more counts. The rearrangement joins TRBV20-1 to TRBJ2-3, with TRBD2 matching over 9 bases. Germline CDR1 and CDR2: DFQATT and SNEGSKA (reference sequence). The J segment lost 6 bases and the V segment lost 3 bases, leaving 7 bases of the junction unmatched. The CDR3 has 14 residues. The CDR3 loop reads CSARTSGGPDTQYF. The CDR3 DNA reads TGCAGTGCTAGGACTAGCGGAGGGCCGGATACGCAGTATTTT.

At least ten counts were recorded for this clonotype. The chain uses TRBV6-5 and TRBJ2-2; no clear D. Per the germline V gene, CDR1 is MNHEY and CDR2 is SVGAGI. Trimming took off 4 bases at V and 7 bases at J, with 7 bases between the two ends. The CDR3 loop spans 12 amino acids. CDR3 region: CASSSGFGELFF. CDR3 sequence (DNA): TGTGCCAGCAGTTCCGGGTTCGGGGAGCTGTTTTTT.

This chain connects TRBV12-3 or TRBV12-4 to TRBJ2-6; no reliable D call. Deletions cut 6 bases from V and 3 bases from J, with 6 bases between. This CDR3 has 13 amino acids. CDR3 nucleotides: TGTGCCAGCAGGGCAAATGGGGCCAACGTCCTGACTTTC. It is translated as CASRANGANVLTF.

This clonotype was seen many times. The chain combines TRBV28 with TRBJ1-1; D gene ambiguous. Trimming took 8 bases from V and 11 from J, leaving 6 bases between them. The CDR3 runs 8 residues. From germline, CDR1 is MDHEN and CDR2 SYDVKM. The CDR3 nucleotides read TGTGCCAGCGGTAGGGCTTTCTTT. This encodes CASGRAFF.

This clonotype was found many times. The CDR3 DNA reads as TGCAGTGCTAGAGATTGGGGATTGTTCTACGAGCAGTACTTC. It translates to CSARDWGLFYEQYF. The chain is built from TRBV20-1 and TRBJ2-7; D unresolved. The CDR3 covers 14 residues. V was clipped by 0 bases and J by 3 bases, with 12 bases between them. CDR1 is DFQATT and CDR2 is SNEGSKA in the germline V gene (reference sequence).

In this sample, this clonotype turned up many times. V gene TRBV25-1 combines with J gene TRBJ2-1; 11 nucleotides line up with TRBD2. Germline CDR1 is MGHDK and CDR2 is SYGVNS. Trimming cost V 6 bases and J 5 bases; bases outside gene matches: 3. The CDR3 is made up of 14 amino acids. CDR3 nucleotide sequence: TGTGCCAGCAGAACTAGCGGGAGCAACAATGAGCAGTTCTTC. It codes for CASRTSGSNNEQFF.

This clonotype has a count of ten or more. The chain recombines TRBV2 with TRBJ1-2; D is perhaps TRBD1 (6 bases). This CDR3 contains 14 residues. V lost 5 bases and J 4 bases, leaving 14 bases between the germline ends. Germline-derived CDR1 and CDR2 are SNHLY and FYNNEI. CDR3 in amino acids: CASSLRRGSYGYTF. Here the CDR3 DNA reads TGTGCCAGCAGTCTCCGAAGGGGGAGCTATGGCTACACCTTC.

To note about this clonotype: A read error may produce the germline difference seen at one junction end. The gene calls are TRBV5-1 and TRBJ1-2, with 8 bases matching TRBD1. This CDR3 spans 11 amino acids. Germline V gene sequence: CDR1 SGHRS, CDR2 YFSETQ. CDR3 region: CPSSPGGGYTF. DNA for the CDR3: TGCCCCAGCAGCCCAGGGGGCGGCTACACCTTC.

This clonotype was seen a few times. This rearrangement joins TRBV21-1 to TRBJ2-2; the table's D call TRBD1 went unverified against the DNA. TRBV21-1 is a known pseudogene. CDR3 length: 15 residues. CDR3 in DNA: TGTGCCAGCAGTACTCGCTCAGGGGAGGCCGGGGAGCTGTTTTTT. Translation: CASSTRSGEAGELFF.

Ten or more counts support this clonotype. This chain connects TRBV5-5 to TRBJ2-3, with D possibly matching TRBD1 (5 bases). V was cut by 2 bases and J by 4 bases, with 14 bases left in between. The CDR3 totals 15 residues. CDR1 and CDR2 (germline): SGHKS, YYEKEE (reference sequence). The CDR3 nucleotides read TGTGCCAGCAGCTTTCAGGGAACTCCCCCAGATACGCAGTATTTT. It yields the protein CASSFQGTPPDTQYF.